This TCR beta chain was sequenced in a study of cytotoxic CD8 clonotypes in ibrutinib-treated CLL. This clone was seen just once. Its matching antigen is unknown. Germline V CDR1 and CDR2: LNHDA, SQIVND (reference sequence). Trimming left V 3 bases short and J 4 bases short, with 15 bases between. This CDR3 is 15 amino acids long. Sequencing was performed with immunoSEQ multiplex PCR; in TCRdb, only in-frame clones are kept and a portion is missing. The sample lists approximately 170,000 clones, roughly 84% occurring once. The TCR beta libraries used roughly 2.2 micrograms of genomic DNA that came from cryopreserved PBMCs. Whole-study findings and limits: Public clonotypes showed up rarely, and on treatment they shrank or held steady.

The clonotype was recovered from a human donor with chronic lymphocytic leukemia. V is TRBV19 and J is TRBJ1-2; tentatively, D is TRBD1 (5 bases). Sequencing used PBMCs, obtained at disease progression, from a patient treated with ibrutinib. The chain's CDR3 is CASSIKPQGPYGYTF. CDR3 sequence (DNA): TGTGCCAGTAGTATCAAGCCCCAGGGCCCCTATGGCTACACCTTC.